One sample yielded the 2 T cell receptor beta chains listed below, sequenced in a study of Ad26.COV2.S vaccination and SARS-CoV-2 variants (dated by TCRdb to the early 2020s). What the treatment or condition label conveys for this sample: around 19 received Ad26.COV2.S at low or high dose, single or two shots; five or six received placebo; per-sample allocation not given. Repertoires of vaccine and placebo recipients were sequenced from samples collected on day 63 after the first injection. Libraries were made using the immunoSEQ multiplex PCR assay. The clones in this table, taken by TCRdb from immuneACCESS, are in-frame only. Not every clone is retained; where verified, under half of the shortfall comes from an unresolved V gene, and the cause of the rest is unknown. This sample holds about 680,000 clones; around 89% were observed only once. The ten largest clones represent nearly 1.5% of the sample.

Sequenced here: peripheral blood, sampled in a trial of Ad26.COV2.S vaccine versus placebo. These receptors originate from a person aged 18-60 years who received the Ad26.COV2.S COVID-19 vaccine or a placebo.

This clone showed up just a few times. The chain carries TRBV6-4 and TRBJ2-3; TRBD2 agrees at 9 bases. Germline V gene sequence: CDR1 MRHNA, CDR2 SNTAGT. CDR3 length: 16 residues. V was clipped by 2 bases and J by 4 bases; unmatched bases: 7. The chain's CDR3 is CASSDGAGGPSDTQYF. The CDR3 region has the DNA TGTGCCAGCAGTGACGGGGCGGGAGGGCCGTCAGATACGCAGTATTTT.

The chain couples TRBV18 to TRBJ1-4, with D unclear. Germline CDR1 is KGHSH and CDR2 is LQKENI. Trimming left V 6 bases short and J 6 bases short, with 20 bases between. This CDR3 has 16 amino acids. The CDR3 sequence: CASSPKGRVEHEKLFF. As DNA, the CDR3 is TGTGCCAGCTCCCCCAAAGGGAGGGTTGAGCATGAAAAACTGTTTTTT. The full variable domain, rest sourced from reference TRBV18 and TRBJ1-4, is NAGVMQNPRHLVRRRGQEARLRCSPMKGHSHVYWYRQLPEEGLKFMVYLQKENIIDESGMPKERFSAEFPKEGPSILRIQQVVRGDSAAYFCASSPKGRVEHEKLFFGSGTQLSVL.